Below, 19 T cell receptor beta chains from the same sample are listed, as sequenced in a study of blood T cells in healthy people across ages (dated by TCRdb to between 2014 and 2017). The receptor library was made with 5' RACE. The second PCR ran for about 6 to 12 cycles and used a J-beta primer mix along with a sample-barcoded 5' primer. TCRdb reprocessing: public reads trimmed at Q25 with fastp, clones called with MiXCR, in-frame beta chains kept. Rows merge per CDR3 protein into single entries with the most common DNA and genes. In this sample the table shows 1,800,000 or so distinct CDR3 sequences, approximately 40% of which occur a single time. The ten largest clones capture roughly 24% of the sample. Sample: blood. All receptors derive from a human donor in good health.

The rearrangement links TRBV20-1 to TRBJ2-7; D perhaps matches TRBD1 (5 bases). Trimming stripped 0 bases from V and 0 bases from J, with 12 bases between. CDR1 and CDR2 from the germline V gene are DFQATT and SNEGSKA (reference sequence). The CDR3 consists of 15 residues. In DNA form, the CDR3 reads TGCAGTGCTAGAGAGGAAGGCAGGGCCTCCTACGAGCAGTACTTC. Protein: CSAREEGRASYEQYF.

The chain combines TRBV6-6 with TRBJ1-6, with D perhaps TRBD1 (5 bases). The CDR3 consists of 13 residues. V dropped 7 bases and J dropped 8 bases, with 12 bases sitting between them. The germline gives CDR1 MNHNY, CDR2 SVGAGI (reference sequence). CDR3 DNA sequence: TGTGCCAGCACCAGGGACGGGGATTCACCCCTCCACTTT. Translation gives CASTRDGDSPLHF.

With regard to this clonotype: A much larger clone lies one base from this, so it may be a read error. The CDR3 is CASSFIGGQRGSGIQYF. The CDR3 DNA is TGTGCCAGCAGCTTCATTGGAGGTCAGCGCGGAAGTGGCATTCAGTACTTC. V and J are TRBV11-1 and TRBJ2-4, with D perhaps matching TRBD2 (5 bases). This CDR3 region has 17 residues. The ends were cut back, 3 bases at V and 9 bases at J, with 24 bases in the middle. Germline CDR1 SGHAT, CDR2 FQDESV (reference sequence).

The chain combines TRBV24-1 with TRBJ2-4, with 13 positions matching TRBD2. Germline loops: CDR1 KGHDR, CDR2 SFDVKD. With V trimmed by 0 bases and J by 13 bases, 14 bases remained unmatched. There are 18 residues in the CDR3. The CDR3 region has the DNA TGTGCCACCAGTGATTTGTCCCAGACTAGCGGGGGGTGGGGTGAGCAGTACTTC. It is translated as CATSDLSQTSGGWGEQYF.

The chain is built from TRBV6-5 and TRBJ2-1; TRBD1 matches 7 bases. Germline trimming cut 4 bases from V and 3 bases from J; bases unmatched to any gene: 18. The CDR3 is 19 residues long. The germline V gene encodes CDR1 MNHEY and CDR2 SVGAGI. The CDR3, as DNA: TGTGCCAGCAGTTTCCACAGTAAACAGGGGCCCCCCGGCTACAATGAGCAGTTCTTC. This sequence encodes CASSFHSKQGPPGYNEQFF.

As DNA, the CDR3 is TGTGCCAGCACTCCGTTTTCCAACAATGAGCAGTTCTTC. Translated, it gives CASTPFSNNEQFF. The rearrangement joins TRBV2 to TRBJ2-1; D not certain. In germline, CDR1 is SNHLY, CDR2 FYNNEI. The CDR3 runs to 13 residues. Trimming left V 7 bases short and J 5 bases short, with 12 bases between.

The chain recombines TRBV9 with TRBJ2-1; 8 nucleotides align to TRBD2. V dropped 4 bases and J dropped 3; count of bases not matched to a gene: 9. Germline CDR1 and CDR2: SGDLS and YYNGEE. This CDR3 has 16 amino acids. The CDR3 reads CASSITWTSNYNEQFF. The CDR3 DNA is TGTGCCAGCAGCATAACGTGGACTAGCAACTACAATGAGCAGTTCTTC.

The chain joins TRBV5-4 to TRBJ2-3, with TRBD2 matching 14 bases. This CDR3 is 16 amino acids long. Germline-derived CDR1 and CDR2 are SGHNT and YYREEE (reference sequence). Losses at the gene ends were 4 bases for V and 4 bases for J; bases not matched to a gene: 5. CDR3 DNA sequence: TGTGCCAGCAGCCCCCGGACTAGCGGGGGGCCAGATACGCAGTATTTT. Translating it yields CASSPRTSGGPDTQYF.

This clonotype was seen a few times. J is TRBJ2-5 and V is TRBV20-1; 11 bases are shared with TRBD2. CDR1 is DFQATT, CDR2 SNEGSKA, per germline (reference sequence). Trimming cost V 0 bases and J 4 bases; bases outside gene matches: 16. The length of the CDR3 is 19 residues. CDR3 loop: CSARDTHGTSGPRRETQYF. The CDR3 DNA sequence: TGCAGTGCTAGAGATACTCACGGGACTAGCGGACCTCGGAGAGAGACCCAGTACTTC.

The rearrangement links TRBV4-3 to TRBJ2-7, with D possibly matching TRBD2 (5 bases). The CDR3 runs to 15 residues. CDR1 is LGHNA and CDR2 is YSLEER in the germline V gene. V lost 2 bases and J lost 0, with 11 bases in between. CDR3 DNA sequence: TGCGCCAGCAGCCAATACGCACGGGACTCCTACGAGCAGTACTTC. It translates to CASSQYARDSYEQYF.

This clonotype was counted between two and nine times. The gene calls are TRBV6-5 and TRBJ2-1, with D uncertain. CDR3 length equals 14 residues. The V gene's germline CDR1 is MNHEY and CDR2 SVGAGI. The germline V and J ends were trimmed by 0 bases and 15 bases, with 18 bases remaining between them. DNA of the CDR3: TGTGCCAGCAGTTACTCGATGTCCGGACCCTATCGGTTCTTC. It specifies CASSYSMSGPYRFF.

This chain joins TRBV20-1 and TRBJ2-3; 14 bases line up with TRBD2. CDR3 length: 15 residues. V dropped 5 bases and J dropped 4; count of bases not matched to a gene: 5. Germline V CDR1 and CDR2: DFQATT, SNEGSKA (reference sequence). CDR3 in DNA: TGCAGTGCTCTGCAGACTAGCGGGGGGGCAGATACGCAGTATTTT. Translating gives CSALQTSGGADTQYF.

Details on this clonotype: In this CDR3 the conserved last residue, phenylalanine or tryptophan, is missing, so a read error is likely. This rearrangement joins TRBV3-1 to TRBJ2-3, with a possible D match to TRBD2 (5 bases). The V gene's germline CDR1 is LGHDT and CDR2 YNNKEL (reference sequence). CDR3 length equals 13 residues. V was trimmed by 4 bases and J by 8 bases, leaving 13 bases between them. The CDR3 DNA follows: TGTGCCAGCAGCCTAGGTGAGCGGATTACGCAGTATGTT. Its translation: CASSLGERITQYV.

This clonotype was recorded once. The V and J genes are TRBV29-1 and TRBJ2-7; 8 bases line up with TRBD1. Germline trimming cut 1 base from V and 3 bases from J; bases unmatched to any gene: 11. CDR3 length equals 16 residues. CDR1 and CDR2 from the germline V gene are SQVTM and ANQGSEA. CDR3 region: CSVEVRGPRGLYEQYF. DNA of the CDR3: TGCAGCGTTGAAGTCAGGGGGCCGAGGGGCCTCTACGAGCAGTACTTC.

This clonotype occurred many times. One end of the junction fails to match germline, which may point to a read error. The CDR3 is CASSLGGGDEQFF. The CDR3 DNA sequence: TGTGCCAGCAGCTTAGGAGGGGGCGATGAGCAGTTCTTC. The rearrangement joins TRBV5-1 to TRBJ2-1; perhaps TRBD1 as D (7 bases). Germline CDR1 SGHRS, CDR2 YFSETQ. The length of the CDR3 is 13 residues.

Concerning this clonotype itself: One end of the junction fails to match germline, which may point to a read error. This sequence joins TRBV10-3 and TRBJ1-2; D uncertain. The length of the CDR3 is 13 residues. Germline CDR1 reads ENHRY; CDR2 reads SYGVKD. This chain's CDR3 is CAISEQVNYGCTF. Written as DNA, the CDR3 is TGTGCCATCAGTGAGCAGGTTAACTATGGCTGCACCTTC.

This chain links TRBV6-6 with TRBJ2-1, with a weak D call TRBD1 (7 bases). CDR3 length equals 14 residues. V lost 7 bases to trimming and J lost 6 bases, with 16 bases between them. Germline assignment: CDR1 MNHNY and CDR2 SVGAGI (reference sequence). The CDR3 protein is CASTPGDSFNEQFF. In DNA form, the CDR3 reads TGTGCCAGCACCCCGGGGGACAGCTTCAATGAGCAGTTCTTC.

The rearrangement uses TRBV11-2 and TRBJ1-2; maybe TRBD1 (6 bases). CDR3 length: 15 amino acids. V shed 2 bases and J shed 2 bases, with 12 bases lying between them. Germline CDR1 reads SGHAT; CDR2 reads FQNNGV. CDR3 amino acids: CASSLNAGANYGYTF. In nucleotides, the CDR3 is TGTGCCAGCAGCTTAAACGCAGGGGCGAACTATGGCTACACCTTC.

This chain links TRBV20-1 with TRBJ2-7; D is perhaps TRBD2 (6 bases). The germline V gene has CDR1 DFQATT and CDR2 SNEGSKA (reference sequence). The CDR3 is 15 amino acids. V lost 0 bases and J lost 0, with 12 bases in between. DNA of the CDR3: TGCAGTGCTAGAGATGTGAGCGGGTACTCCTACGAGCAGTACTTC. Residues: CSARDVSGYSYEQYF.